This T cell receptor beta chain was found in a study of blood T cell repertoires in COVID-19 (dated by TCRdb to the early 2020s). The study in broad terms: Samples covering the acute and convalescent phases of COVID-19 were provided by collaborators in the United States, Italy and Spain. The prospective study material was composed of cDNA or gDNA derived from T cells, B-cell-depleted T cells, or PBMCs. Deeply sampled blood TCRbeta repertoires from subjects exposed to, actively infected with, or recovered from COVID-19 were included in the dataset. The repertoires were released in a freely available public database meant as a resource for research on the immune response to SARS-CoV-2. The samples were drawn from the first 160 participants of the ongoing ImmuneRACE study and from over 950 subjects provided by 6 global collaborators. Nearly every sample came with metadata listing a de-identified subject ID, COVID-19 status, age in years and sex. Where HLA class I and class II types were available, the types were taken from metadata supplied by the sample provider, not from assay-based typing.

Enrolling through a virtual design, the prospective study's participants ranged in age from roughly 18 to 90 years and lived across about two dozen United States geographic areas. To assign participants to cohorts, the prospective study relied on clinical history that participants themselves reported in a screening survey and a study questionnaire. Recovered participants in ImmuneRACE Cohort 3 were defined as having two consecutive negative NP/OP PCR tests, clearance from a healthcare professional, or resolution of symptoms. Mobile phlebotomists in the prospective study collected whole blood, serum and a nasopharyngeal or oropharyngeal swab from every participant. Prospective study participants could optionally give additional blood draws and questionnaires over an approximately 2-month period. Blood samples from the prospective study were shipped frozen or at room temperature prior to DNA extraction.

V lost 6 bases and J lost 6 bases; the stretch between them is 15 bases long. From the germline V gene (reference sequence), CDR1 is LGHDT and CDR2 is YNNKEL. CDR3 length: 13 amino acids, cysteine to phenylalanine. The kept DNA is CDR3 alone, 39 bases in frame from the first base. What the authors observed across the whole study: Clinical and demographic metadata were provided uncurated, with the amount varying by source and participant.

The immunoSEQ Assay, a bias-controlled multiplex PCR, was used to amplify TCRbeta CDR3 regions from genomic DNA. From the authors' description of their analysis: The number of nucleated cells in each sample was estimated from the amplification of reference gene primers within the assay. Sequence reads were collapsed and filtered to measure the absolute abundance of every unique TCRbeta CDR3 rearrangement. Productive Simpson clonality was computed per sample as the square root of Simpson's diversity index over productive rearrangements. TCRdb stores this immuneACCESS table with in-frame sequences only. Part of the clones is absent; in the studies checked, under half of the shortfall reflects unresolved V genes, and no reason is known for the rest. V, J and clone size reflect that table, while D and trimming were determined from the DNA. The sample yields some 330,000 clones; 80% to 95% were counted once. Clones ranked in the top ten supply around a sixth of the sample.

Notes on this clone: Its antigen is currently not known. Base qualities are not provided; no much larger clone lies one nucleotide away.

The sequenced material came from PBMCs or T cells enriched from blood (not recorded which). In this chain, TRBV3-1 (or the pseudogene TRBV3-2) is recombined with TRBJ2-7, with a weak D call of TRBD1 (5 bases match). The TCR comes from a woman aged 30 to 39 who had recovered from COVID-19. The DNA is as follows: TGTGCCAGCAGTCCCGCCAGGGCAGGCGAGCAGTACTTC. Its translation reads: CASSPARAGEQYF.